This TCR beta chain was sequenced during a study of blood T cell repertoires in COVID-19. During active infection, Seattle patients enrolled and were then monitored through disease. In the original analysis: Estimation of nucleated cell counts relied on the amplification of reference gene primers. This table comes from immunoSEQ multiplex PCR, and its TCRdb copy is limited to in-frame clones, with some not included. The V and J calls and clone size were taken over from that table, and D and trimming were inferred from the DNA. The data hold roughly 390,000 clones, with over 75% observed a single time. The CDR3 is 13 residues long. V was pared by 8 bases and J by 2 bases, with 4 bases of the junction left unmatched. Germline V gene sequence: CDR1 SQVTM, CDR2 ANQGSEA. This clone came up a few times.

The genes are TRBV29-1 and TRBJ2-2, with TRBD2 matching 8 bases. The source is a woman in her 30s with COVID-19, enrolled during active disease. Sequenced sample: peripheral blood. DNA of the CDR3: TGCAGCACAACTAGCGGAAACACCGGGGAGCTGTTTTTT. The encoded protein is CSTTSGNTGELFF.